This TCR beta chain was sequenced for a study of tumor-infiltrating lymphocytes in primary liver carcinoma. Overall study results and limits: Significantly larger top-250-clone fractions were found in tumors than in blood (p = 0.039). For tumor-adjacent and tumor-blood pairs, overlap was less than that seen for tumor region pairs.

Synthesis of TCR beta cDNA was carried out from 450 to 650 ng total RNA with a constant-region primer. Amplification in three nested multiplex PCR rounds with slightly modified ARM-PCR gave rise to TCR beta libraries. The first two PCR rounds used TRBV1-TRBV30 forward primers with a C-beta reverse primer, roughly 10 cycles each. TCRdb re-called the multiplex PCR reads through MiXCR, storing one row per CDR3 protein. This sample has 55,000 to 65,000 distinct CDR3 sequences, with 65% to 80% found just once. This clonotype occurred many times. What it binds is not known. Each 20-30 mg portion of unsorted bulk tissue served as the source for co-extraction of RNA and DNA. Treatment-naive at the time, the patients had chronic HBV infection. Germline assignment: CDR1 SGHRS and CDR2 YFSETQ. Deletions cut 2 bases from V and 6 bases from J, with 8 bases between. CDR3 length: 13 residues.

Material for sequencing was liver tumor tissue from sampling region 2. The subset was: tumor region T2, inferior pole. The J gene is TRBJ2-2, the V gene TRBV5-1; maybe TRBD2 (5 bases). This TCR came from a middle-aged man with primary liver carcinoma and hepatitis B virus infection. The CDR3 DNA sequence: TGCGCCAGCAGCTTCATTAGCGCCGGGGAGCTGTTTTTT. Residues: CASSFISAGELFF.